This T cell receptor (beta chain) is from a study of graft-versus-host responses after intestinal transplantation. Study findings and constraints: The marrow of recipients harbored GvH clones, and ileum or blood showed some of them first. Peak levels of circulating GvH clones tracked with early post-transplant HvG declines.

The germline CDR1 and CDR2 sequences are SGHNT and YYREEE (reference sequence). Trimming removed 4 bases from V and 1 base from J, with 7 bases in between. This CDR3 comprises 13 residues. A note on this clone: Its antigen is undetermined.

Assay used: immunoSEQ multiplex PCR; TCRdb lists only in-frame clones, some missing. The data show about 97,000 clones, more than 80% seen once. This clonotype was sampled from a human patient who received an intestinal transplant, so some T cells may come from the graft donor. The chain has TRBV5-4 and TRBJ2-3; D is uncertain. Material: PBMCs, obtained around 68 weeks after intestinal transplant. For the CDR3, the DNA is TGTGCCAGCAGCCCCGGCCGCACAGATACGCAGTATTTT. This translates into CASSPGRTDTQYF.